The clone carrying this T cell receptor (beta chain) was recorded many times. This specimen belongs to a study of early T cells in non-severe SARS-CoV-2 infection. Study-wide background: Investigators sequenced bulk RNA drawn from unsorted whole blood, and chains remained unpaired.

The library protocol tagged individual cDNA molecules with unique molecular identifiers. TCRdb re-called the 5' RACE reads with MiXCR, one entry per CDR3 protein. The sample consists of some 26,000 distinct CDR3 sequences, roughly 4.1% of them appearing once. V was shortened by 2 bases and J by 5 bases, with 6 bases between the two germline ends. This CDR3 has 12 residues. Looked up from germline, CDR1 is LNHNV and CDR2 is YYDKDF (reference sequence). The rearrangement uses TRBV15 and TRBJ1-2; D is undetermined. The sample was whole blood. This sequence was found in an adult who was a healthcare worker with PCR-confirmed SARS-CoV-2 infection or an uninfected control (not recorded which). CDR3 sequence: CATSRPLYGYTF. The CDR3, as DNA: TGTGCCACCAGCAGACCTTTATATGGCTACACCTTC.